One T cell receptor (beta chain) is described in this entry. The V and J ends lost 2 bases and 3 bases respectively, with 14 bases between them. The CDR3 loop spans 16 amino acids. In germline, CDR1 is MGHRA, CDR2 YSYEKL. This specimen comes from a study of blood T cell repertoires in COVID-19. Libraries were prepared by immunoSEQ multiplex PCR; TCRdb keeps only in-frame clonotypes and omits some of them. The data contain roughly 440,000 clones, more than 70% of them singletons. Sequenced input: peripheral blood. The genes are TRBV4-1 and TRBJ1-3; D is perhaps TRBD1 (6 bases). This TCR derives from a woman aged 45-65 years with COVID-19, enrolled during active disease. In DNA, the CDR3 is TGCGCCAGCAGCCAATTTCGGGGGGCGAGTGGAAACACCATATATTTT. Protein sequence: CASSQFRGASGNTIYF.